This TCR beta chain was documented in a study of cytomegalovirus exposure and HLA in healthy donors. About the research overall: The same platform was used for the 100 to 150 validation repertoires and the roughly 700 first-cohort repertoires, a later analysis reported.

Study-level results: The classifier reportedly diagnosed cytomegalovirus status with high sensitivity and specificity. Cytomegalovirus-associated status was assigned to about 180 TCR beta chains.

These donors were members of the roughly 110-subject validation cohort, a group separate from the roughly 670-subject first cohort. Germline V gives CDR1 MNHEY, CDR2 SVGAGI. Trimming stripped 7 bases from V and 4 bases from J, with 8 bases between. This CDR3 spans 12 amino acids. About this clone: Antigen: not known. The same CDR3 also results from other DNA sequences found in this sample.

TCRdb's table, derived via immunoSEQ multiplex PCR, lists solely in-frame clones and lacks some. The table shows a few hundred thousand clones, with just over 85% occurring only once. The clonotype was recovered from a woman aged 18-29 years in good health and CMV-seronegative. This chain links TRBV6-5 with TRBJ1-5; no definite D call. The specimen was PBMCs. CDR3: CASNRQNQPQHF. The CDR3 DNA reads TGTGCCAGCAATAGACAAAATCAGCCCCAGCATTTT.